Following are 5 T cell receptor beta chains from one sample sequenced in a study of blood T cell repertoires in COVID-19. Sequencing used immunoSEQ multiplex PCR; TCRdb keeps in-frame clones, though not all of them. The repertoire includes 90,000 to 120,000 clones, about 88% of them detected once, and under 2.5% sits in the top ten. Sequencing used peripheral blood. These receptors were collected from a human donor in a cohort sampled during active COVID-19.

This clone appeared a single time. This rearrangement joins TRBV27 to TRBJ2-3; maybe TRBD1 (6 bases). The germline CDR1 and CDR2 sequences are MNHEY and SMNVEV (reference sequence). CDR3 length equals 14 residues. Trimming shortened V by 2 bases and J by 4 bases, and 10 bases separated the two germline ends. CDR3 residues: CASSLLGGADTQYF. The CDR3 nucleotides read TGTGCCAGCAGTTTACTTGGGGGCGCAGATACGCAGTATTTT.

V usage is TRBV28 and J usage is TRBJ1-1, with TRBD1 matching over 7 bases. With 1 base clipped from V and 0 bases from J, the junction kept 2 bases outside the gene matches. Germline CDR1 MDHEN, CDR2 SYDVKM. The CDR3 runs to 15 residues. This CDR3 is CASSLSGTVNTEAFF. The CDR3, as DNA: TGTGCCAGCAGTTTATCCGGGACAGTGAACACTGAAGCTTTCTTT. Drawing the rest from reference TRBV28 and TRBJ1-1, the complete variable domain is DVKVTQSSRYLVKRTGEKVFLECVQDMDHENMFWYRQDPGLGLRLIYFSYDVKMKEKGDIPEGYSVSREKKERFSLILESASTNQTSMYLCASSLSGTVNTEAFFGQGTRLTVV.

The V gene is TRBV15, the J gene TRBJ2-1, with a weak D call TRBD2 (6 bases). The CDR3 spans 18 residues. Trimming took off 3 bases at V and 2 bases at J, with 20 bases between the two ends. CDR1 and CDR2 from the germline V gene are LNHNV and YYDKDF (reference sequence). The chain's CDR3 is CATSRVTTGDLTYNEQFF. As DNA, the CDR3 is TGTGCCACCAGCAGGGTTACAACCGGGGACTTAACCTACAATGAGCAGTTCTTC.

The CDR3 bases are TGTGCCAGCAGGTCCGAGGGGGCGATCAATGAGCAGTTCTTC. Translated, it gives CASRSEGAINEQFF. J is TRBJ2-1 and V is TRBV5-4; 7 bases are a match to TRBD1. Per the germline V gene, CDR1 is SGHNT and CDR2 is YYREEE (reference sequence). V gave up 5 bases and J gave up 6 bases; unmatched junction bases: 8. CDR3 size: 14 residues.

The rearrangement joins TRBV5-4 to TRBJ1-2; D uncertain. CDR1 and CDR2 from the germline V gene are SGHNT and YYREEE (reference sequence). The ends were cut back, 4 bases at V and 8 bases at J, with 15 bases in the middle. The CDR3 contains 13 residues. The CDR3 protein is CASSKETREGYTF. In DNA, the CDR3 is TGTGCCAGCAGCAAGGAGACGAGGGAGGGCTACACCTTC.